Described below is a single TCR beta chain sequence and its context. This clonotype was observed a few times. Its cognate antigen has yet to be identified. Per-base qualities were not stored, and no clone one base away is much larger. The trim is 1 base for V and 12 bases for J, with a gap of 13 bases between the germline ends. According to the germline V gene, CDR1 reads SGHAT and CDR2 reads FQNNGV. The CDR3, cysteine through phenylalanine, is 13 amino acids long. Only the CDR3 DNA stays, 39 bases, in frame from base 1. This sample was included in a study of response to subunit inactivated influenza vaccine (dated by TCRdb to 2016 to 2018). In the study overall: Deep quantitative profiling of the T cell receptor repertoire was used in the study to follow responses to a trivalent subunit inactivated influenza vaccine. Overall study outcomes, separate from this receptor: The authors proposed that each seasonal influenza vaccination may bring in only a limited number of new T cells.

Library construction relied on RT-PCR. These reads were obtained on an Illumina HiSeq 2500. TCRdb ran its own pipeline on the public reads, namely fastp trimming at Q25 and MiXCR clone calling, and kept in-frame beta chains. Here each entry gathers all rows of one CDR3 protein and keeps the most common genes and DNA. The sample table shows roughly 500,000 distinct CDR3 sequences, and approximately 15% are seen once. The ten largest clonotypes hold over 2.5% of the sample. The rearrangement combines TRBV11-2 with TRBJ2-4; the D assignment is uncertain and may be TRBD1 or TRBD2, with 5 bases supporting each. Material: CD4+ T cells sorted from PBMCs, obtained around 25 months after vaccination. The receptor comes from a man between 50 and 69 years old who received an inactivated influenza vaccine. Donor details come from another sample of the same person, matched by shared clones. The DNA sequence is as follows: TGTGCCAGCAGCTTAGGGGGGACGTCGTATCAGTACTTC. Its translation is CASSLGGTSYQYF.